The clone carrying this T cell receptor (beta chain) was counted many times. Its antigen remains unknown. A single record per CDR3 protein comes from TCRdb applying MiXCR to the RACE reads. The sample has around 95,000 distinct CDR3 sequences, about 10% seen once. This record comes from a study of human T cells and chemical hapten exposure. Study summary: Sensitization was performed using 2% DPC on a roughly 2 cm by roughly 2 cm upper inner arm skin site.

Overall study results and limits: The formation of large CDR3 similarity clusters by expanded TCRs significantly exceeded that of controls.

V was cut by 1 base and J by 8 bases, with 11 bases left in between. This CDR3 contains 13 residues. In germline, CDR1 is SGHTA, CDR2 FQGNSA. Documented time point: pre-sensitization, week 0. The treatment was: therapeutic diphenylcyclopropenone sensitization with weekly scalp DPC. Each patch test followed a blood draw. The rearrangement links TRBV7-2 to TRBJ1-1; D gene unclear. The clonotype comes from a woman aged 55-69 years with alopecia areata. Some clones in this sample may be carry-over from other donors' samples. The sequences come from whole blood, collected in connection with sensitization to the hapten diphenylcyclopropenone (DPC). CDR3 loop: CASSLGSASEAFF. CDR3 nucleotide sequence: TGTGCCAGCAGCTTAGGATCGGCCAGCGAAGCTTTCTTT.